One sample yielded the 28 T cell receptor delta chains listed below, sequenced in a study of Vδ1+ human thymocytes. Sequences come from RNA converted to cDNA by reverse transcription. CDR3 amplicons came from multiplex PCR with pooled V-gene forward and constant-region reverse primers. TCRdb reapplied CATT to the multiplex PCR reads. The sample carries tens of thousands of delta-chain clones, about 29% recorded once. Study-level findings and limits: Thymic TRG and TRD repertoires appeared highly polyclonal.

Their antigens remain unidentified. Sequenced input: Vdelta1+ gamma-delta thymocytes from the thymus. Indicated subset: FACS-sorted CD3+ TCRalphabeta- TCRVdelta1+ TCRVdelta2- thymocytes. Every receptor here comes from a boy in the first two years of life who had congenital heart surgery.

As regards this clone: A read error may account for a junction end that differs from germline. The V call is TRDV1, the J call TRDJ1, with TRDD3 identical over 8 bases. The CDR3 length is 19 residues. The germline CDR1 and CDR2 sequences are TSWWSYY and QGS. The chain's CDR3 is CARGGSLREEPRDTDKLIF. The CDR3 DNA reads TGTGCTCGTGGGGGATCCCTTCGGGAAGAGCCCCGGGACACCGATAAACTCATCTTT.

By its share, this clone is medium-sized. The chain employs TRDV1 and TRDJ1; 9 nucleotides align to TRDD2. J lost 4 bases, V lost 4 bases, and 19 bases had no gene match. Germline CDR1 is TSWWSYY and CDR2 is QGS. This CDR3 has 19 residues. The CDR3 region is CALGVGPSYVAGGLDKLIF. The CDR3 DNA follows: TGTGCTCTTGGGGTAGGGCCTTCCTACGTAGCTGGGGGCCTCGATAAACTCATCTTT.

This clone was detected only once. The chain recombines TRDV1 with TRDJ1; tentative D call: TRDD1 (5 bases). Per germline, CDR1 TSWWSYY and CDR2 QGS. The CDR3 has 20 amino acids. V shed 1 base and J shed 0 bases, with 24 bases lying between them. CDR3 coding DNA: TGTGCTCTTGGGGAACCCCTAAATACCCCTTGGCGGCTATACACCGATAAACTCATCTTT. Translation gives CALGEPLNTPWRLYTDKLIF.

The chain combines TRDV1 with TRDJ1; D may be TRDD3 (6 bases). The V gene's germline CDR1 is TSWWSYY and CDR2 QGS. The ends were cut back, 4 bases at V and 0 bases at J, with 24 bases in the middle. This CDR3 is built from 19 residues. CDR3 loop: CALGGPLSGVPMYTDKLIF. The CDR3 DNA reads TGTGCTCTTGGGGGCCCCTTATCTGGGGTACCCATGTACACCGATAAACTCATCTTT.

This chain joins TRDV1 and TRDJ1; 7 nucleotides align to TRDD3. The CDR3 runs 19 residues. Germline assignment: CDR1 TSWWSYY and CDR2 QGS. With V trimmed by 0 bases and J by 2 bases, 15 bases remained unmatched. CDR3 in amino acids: CALGELTGDGETGTDKLIF. The CDR3 coding sequence is TGTGCTCTTGGGGAACTGACGGGGGATGGCGAGACGGGGACCGATAAACTCATCTTT.

As concerns this clone: A read error is the likely source, as a far larger clone sits one nucleotide away. This sample also contains other DNA sequences that code for the same CDR3. The chain employs TRDV2 and TRDJ1, with TRDD3 identical over 11 bases. The CDR3 has 17 residues. Germline V gene lookup returns CDR1 GEAIGNYY and CDR2 EKD. Trimming took 9 bases from V and 0 from J; bases not matched to a gene: 14. The CDR3 bases are TGTGCCCGCACTACTGGGGGATATTTGGCGTACACCGATAAACTCATCTTT. Amino acids: CARTTGGYLAYTDKLIF.

This chain uses TRDV1 with TRDJ1; 8 bases map to TRDD3. The CDR3 has 21 amino acids. Germline lookup yields CDR1 TSWWSYY and CDR2 QGS. With 2 bases clipped from V and 5 bases from J, the junction kept 25 bases outside the gene matches. The CDR3 is CALGEGHSYRGIVFDMDKLIF. The CDR3 DNA follows: TGTGCTCTTGGGGAAGGGCACTCCTACAGGGGGATAGTCTTCGATATGGATAAACTCATCTTT.

This clone was counted a few times. This likely stems from a read error, as it lies one base from a far larger clone. This same CDR3 is encoded by further DNA sequences in the sample. The gene calls are TRDV2 and TRDJ1; TRDD3 matches 8 bases. The CDR3 extends over 17 amino acids. Germline CDR1 reads GEAIGNYY; CDR2 reads EKD. Germline trimming cut 0 bases from V and 0 bases from J; bases unmatched to any gene: 8. In DNA, the CDR3 is TGTGCCTGTGACACCGCTACTGGGGGGACGTACACCGATAAACTCATCTTT. This encodes CACDTATGGTYTDKLIF.

This clone appeared a few times. V usage is TRDV1 and J usage is TRDJ1; 9 nucleotides align to TRDD3. Germline CDR1 reads TSWWSYY; CDR2 reads QGS. After removal of 3 bases from V and 3 bases from J, the junction contained 29 bases not matched to a gene. CDR3 length: 23 amino acids. The CDR3 bases are TGTGCTCTTGGGGATTTACTTCCTAAAGAGTCCCAGTACTGGGGGACACGTTCCGATAAACTCATCTTT. As protein: CALGDLLPKESQYWGTRSDKLIF.

This clone is medium-sized in the sample. The chain is built from TRDV2 and TRDJ3; TRDD2 might be the D (6 bases). V lost 3 bases and J 0 bases, leaving 32 bases between the germline ends. CDR1 is GEAIGNYY, CDR2 EKD, per germline. The CDR3 length is 24 residues. The CDR3 region has the DNA TGTGCCTGTGACTCTGAATTCCTATCGGGACCCCTATGGGGTTGCTCCTGGGACACCCGACAGATGTTTTTC. This gives the protein CACDSEFLSGPLWGCSWDTRQMFF.

This sequence joins TRDV1 and TRDJ1, with 11 bases matching TRDD3. Trimming at V came to 3 bases and at J to 10 bases, leaving 10 bases not matched to a gene. Germline V gives CDR1 TSWWSYY, CDR2 QGS. The CDR3 has 15 amino acids. In DNA, the CDR3 is TGTGCTCTTGGGGACTCGTACTGGGGGATAAAAAGACTCATCTTT. Translated, it gives CALGDSYWGIKRLIF.

The rearrangement joins TRDV1 to TRDJ1; 9 positions agree with TRDD3. The CDR3 sequence is 17 residues long. In germline, CDR1 is TSWWSYY, CDR2 QGS. The V segment lost 5 bases and the J segment 10 bases; nucleotides outside the gene matches: 20. The CDR3 DNA follows: TGTGCTCTTGGGCACACTCCGACTGGGGGAGCCTCCAAAGTACTCATCTTT. It is translated as CALGHTPTGGASKVLIF.

Points on this clone: This may come from a read error, since a much larger clone is one base off. The same CDR3 arises from other DNA sequences in this sample as well. This chain uses TRDV1 with TRDJ1; TRDD3 aligns across 7 bases. There are 22 residues in the CDR3. Germline V gives CDR1 TSWWSYY, CDR2 QGS. In DNA form, the CDR3 reads TGTGCTCTTGGGTGCCCCACGGGGCCCCGTCACTGGGGAAACCGGTACACGGATAAACTCATCTTT. This translates into CALGCPTGPRHWGNRYTDKLIF.

In this sample, this clone turned up a few times. The chain couples TRDV1 to TRDJ1, with 7 bases identical to TRDD3. In germline, CDR1 is TSWWSYY, CDR2 QGS. The CDR3 is made up of 16 amino acids. The V gene end was trimmed by 2 bases and the J gene end by 0 bases; junction bases not matched to a gene: 6. The CDR3 DNA reads TGTGCTCTTGGGGAAAGGCGCTGGGGGGACACCGATAAACTCATCTTT. Its translation is CALGERRWGDTDKLIF.

Comment on this clone: The same CDR3 can be traced to other DNA sequences in this sample. The V gene is TRDV1, the J gene TRDJ1, with TRDD2 identical over 7 bases. CDR3 length: 22 amino acids. V lost 2 bases to trimming and J lost 0 bases; unmatched junction nucleotides: 24. Germline CDR1 TSWWSYY, CDR2 QGS. The CDR3 here is CALGEGAFLLVTTRTDTDKLIF. CDR3 nucleotides: TGTGCTCTTGGGGAAGGAGCGTTCCTACTAGTTACTACCAGGACGGACACCGATAAACTCATCTTT.

The chain employs TRDV1 and TRDJ1, with D possibly being TRDD3 (5 bases). The CDR3 has 22 amino acids. Trimming cost V 1 base and J 0 bases, with 30 bases left between them. Germline CDR1 reads TSWWSYY; CDR2 reads QGS. As DNA, the CDR3 is TGTGCTCTTGGGGAACGCCGACCCCACCAGGAACCCGGGGGTCAGTACACCGATAAACTCATCTTT. Amino acids: CALGERRPHQEPGGQYTDKLIF.

By share of the sample, this clone is medium-sized (0.01 to 0.1%). Other DNA sequences of this sample code for an identical CDR3. This chain joins TRDV2 and TRDJ2; TRDD3 matches at 11 bases. Germline V gene sequence: CDR1 GEAIGNYY, CDR2 EKD. V was pared by 4 bases and J by 4 bases, with 7 bases of the junction left unmatched. The CDR3 length is 16 residues. The CDR3 DNA reads TGTGCCTGTGAATTGGGGGATACGCGTCCGACAGCACAACTCTTCTTT. This gives the protein CACELGDTRPTAQLFF.

Concerning this clone: A much larger clone lies one base from this, so it may be a read error. The V call is TRDV1, the J call TRDJ1, with TRDD3 matching over 11 bases. The CDR3 is made up of 21 amino acids. Looked up from germline, CDR1 is TSWWSYY and CDR2 is QGS. Written as DNA, the CDR3 is TGTGCTCTTGGGGACAAGGCCTTGTGGGTTGATGGGGGATACGGGACCGATACACTCATCTTT. Protein: CALGDKALWVDGGYGTDTLIF.

The chain couples TRDV1 to TRDJ1, with 9 positions matching TRDD2. The germline V gene has CDR1 TSWWSYY and CDR2 QGS. Unmatched junction bases numbered 29, after V lost 3 bases and J lost 3 bases. CDR3 length: 23 amino acids. As DNA, the CDR3 is TGTGCTCTTGGGGAGTCCCGATCCTTCCTACGCTGGGGAGGGGGAGGAGAGGCCGATAAACTCATCTTT. Translation: CALGESRSFLRWGGGGEADKLIF.

Of note for this clone: One end of the junction varies from germline; a read error may be responsible. Different DNA sequences within this sample yield the same CDR3. The J gene is TRDJ1, the V gene TRDV1; maybe TRDD3 (6 bases). CDR3 length: 26 amino acids. CDR1 and CDR2 from the germline V gene are TSWWSYY and QGS. The CDR3: CALGERSYSHPLPTFTWGSSTDKLIF. CDR3 coding DNA: TGTGCTCTTGGGGAAAGGTCGTATTCTCACCCACTTCCAACGTTTACTTGGGGGTCCAGCACCGATAAGCTCATCTTT.

The V and J genes are TRDV1 and TRDJ1; 7 bases fit TRDD3. J gave up 9 bases and V 8 bases, and 18 bases lay outside the gene matches. From germline, CDR1 is TSWWSYY and CDR2 QGS. The CDR3 covers 15 residues. CDR3 residues: CALKGLLTPWGELIF. The CDR3 DNA is TGTGCTCTTAAAGGCCTTCTTACCCCCTGGGGGGAACTCATCTTT.

This clone appeared a few times. Additional DNA sequences in this sample encode the identical CDR3. The chain has TRDV1 and TRDJ1, with 9 bases fitting TRDD3. The CDR3 runs to 18 residues. J lost 0 bases, V lost 2 bases, and 10 bases had no gene match. Looked up from germline, CDR1 is TSWWSYY and CDR2 is QGS. CDR3 sequence reads: CALGEKLRGIPNTDKLIF. CDR3 DNA sequence: TGTGCTCTTGGGGAAAAGTTACGGGGGATACCGAACACCGATAAACTCATCTTT.

The gene calls are TRDV1 and TRDJ1, with D unresolved. Deletions cut 1 base from V and 0 bases from J, with 24 bases between. This CDR3 comprises 20 residues. Germline loops: CDR1 TSWWSYY, CDR2 QGS. The DNA of the CDR3 is TGTGCTCTTGGGGAACGGGAATTCCCACTGCGTCTGAAGTACACCGATAAACTCATCTTT. Translated: CALGEREFPLRLKYTDKLIF.

Concerning this clone: Within the sample, other DNA sequences also encode this same CDR3. The chain couples TRDV1 to TRDJ1, with 12 bases lining up with TRDD3. The ends lost 0 bases at V and 1 base at J; junction bases unmatched: 9. Germline V gives CDR1 TSWWSYY, CDR2 QGS. This CDR3 is built from 19 residues. The CDR3 coding sequence is TGTGCTCTTGGGGAACTGGGCCCCTGGGGGATACGGAGCACCGATAAACTCATCTTT. Translation gives CALGELGPWGIRSTDKLIF.

The table lists this clone with many counts. The V gene is TRDV1, the J gene TRDJ1, with D possibly TRDD3 on 9 matching bases. The germline V and J ends were trimmed by 8 bases and 0 bases, with 25 bases remaining between them. Germline V gene sequence: CDR1 TSWWSYY, CDR2 QGS. The CDR3 sequence is 18 residues long. The CDR3 here is CALLPTGDTRINTDKLIF. CDR3 coding DNA: TGTGCTCTTCTTCCTACTGGGGATACGCGAATCAACACCGATAAACTCATCTTT.

The table lists this clone with a few counts. This chain joins TRDV1 and TRDJ1, with D maybe TRDD3 (6 bases). V dropped 2 bases and J dropped 12 bases, with 28 bases sitting between them. CDR1 is TSWWSYY and CDR2 is QGS in the germline V gene. CDR3 length: 17 amino acids. As DNA, the CDR3 is TGTGCTCTTGGGGAAAGGAGGAACTGGGTGCTTGAGGAACCCTTCATCTTT. Protein: CALGERRNWVLEEPFIF.

This clone is termed medium-sized. The gene calls are TRDV1 and TRDJ1; 10 bases fit TRDD3. CDR1 and CDR2 from the germline V gene are TSWWSYY and QGS. V dropped 4 bases and J dropped 7; count of bases not matched to a gene: 9. This CDR3 has 15 amino acids. For the CDR3, the DNA is TGTGCTCTTGGGGTTCCGTACTGGGGGATCCCTAAACTCATCTTT. The encoded protein is CALGVPYWGIPKLIF.

This chain joins TRDV1 and TRDJ1, with 7 bases lining up with TRDD3. J was trimmed by 2 bases and V by 2 bases; bases with no gene match: 20. Germline CDR1 TSWWSYY, CDR2 QGS. The CDR3 runs 20 residues. CDR3 bases: TGTGCTCTTGGGGAAGGGGTCTCCGACTGGGGCCTTGGTCCTACCGATAAACTCATCTTT. This codes for CALGEGVSDWGLGPTDKLIF.